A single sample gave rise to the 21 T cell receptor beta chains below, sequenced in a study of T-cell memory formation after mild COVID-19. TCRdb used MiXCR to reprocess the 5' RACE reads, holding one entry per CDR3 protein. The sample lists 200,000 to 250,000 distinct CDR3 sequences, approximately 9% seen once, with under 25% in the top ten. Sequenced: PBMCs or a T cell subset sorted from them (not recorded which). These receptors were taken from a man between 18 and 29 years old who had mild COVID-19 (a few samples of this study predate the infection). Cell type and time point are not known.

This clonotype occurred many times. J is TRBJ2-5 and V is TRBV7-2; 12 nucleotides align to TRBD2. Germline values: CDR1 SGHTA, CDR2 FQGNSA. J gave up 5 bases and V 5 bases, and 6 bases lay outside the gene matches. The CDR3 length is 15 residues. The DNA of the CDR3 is TGTGCCAGCAGCCCCGGACTAGCGGGGAGGGAGACCCAGTACTTC. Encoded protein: CASSPGLAGRETQYF.

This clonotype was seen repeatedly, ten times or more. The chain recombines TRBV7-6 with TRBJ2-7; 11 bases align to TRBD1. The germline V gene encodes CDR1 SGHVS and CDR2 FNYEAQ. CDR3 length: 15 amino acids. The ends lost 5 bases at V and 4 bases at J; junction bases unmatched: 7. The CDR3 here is CASSLGTGGLYEQYV. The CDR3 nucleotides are TGTGCCAGCAGCCTAGGGACAGGGGGACTGTACGAGCAGTACGTC.

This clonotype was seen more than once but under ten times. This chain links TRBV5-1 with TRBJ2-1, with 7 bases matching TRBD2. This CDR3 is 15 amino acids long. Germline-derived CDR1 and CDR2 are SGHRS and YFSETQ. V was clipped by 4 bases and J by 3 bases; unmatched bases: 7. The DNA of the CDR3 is TGCGCCAGCAGCCGGGCGGGGGATGGCTACAATGAGCAGTTCTTC. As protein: CASSRAGDGYNEQFF.

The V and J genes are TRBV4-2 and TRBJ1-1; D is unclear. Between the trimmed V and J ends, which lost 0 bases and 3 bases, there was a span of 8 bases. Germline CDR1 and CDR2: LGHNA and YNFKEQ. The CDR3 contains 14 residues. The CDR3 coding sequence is TGTGCCAGCAGCCAAGAGGTCAGTTACACTGAAGCTTTCTTT. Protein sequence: CASSQEVSYTEAFF.

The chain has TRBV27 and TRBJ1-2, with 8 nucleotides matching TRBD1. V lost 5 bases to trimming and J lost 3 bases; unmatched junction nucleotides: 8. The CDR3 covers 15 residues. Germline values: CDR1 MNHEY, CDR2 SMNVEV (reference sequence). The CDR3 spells CASSPDRGLDYGYTF. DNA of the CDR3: TGTGCCAGCAGTCCCGACAGGGGATTAGACTATGGCTACACCTTC.

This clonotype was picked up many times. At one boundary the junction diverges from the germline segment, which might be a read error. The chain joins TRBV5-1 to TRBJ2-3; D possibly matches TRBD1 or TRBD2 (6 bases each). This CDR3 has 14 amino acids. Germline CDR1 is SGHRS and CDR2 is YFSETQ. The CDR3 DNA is TGTGCCAGCAGCTTAGGGGGGTACACAGATACGCAGTATTTT. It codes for CASSLGGYTDTQYF.

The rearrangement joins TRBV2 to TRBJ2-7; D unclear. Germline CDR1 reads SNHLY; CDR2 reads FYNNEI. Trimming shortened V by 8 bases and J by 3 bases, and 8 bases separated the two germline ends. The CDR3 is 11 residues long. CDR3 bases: TGTGCCAGCCGGGTAGACTACGAGCAGTACTTC. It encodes CASRVDYEQYF. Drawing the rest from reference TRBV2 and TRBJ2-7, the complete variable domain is EPEVTQTPSHQVTQMGQEVILRCVPISNHLYFYWYRQILGQKVEFLVSFYNNEISEKSEIFDDQFSVERPDGSNFTLKIRSTKLEDSAMYFCASRVDYEQYFGPGTRLTVT.

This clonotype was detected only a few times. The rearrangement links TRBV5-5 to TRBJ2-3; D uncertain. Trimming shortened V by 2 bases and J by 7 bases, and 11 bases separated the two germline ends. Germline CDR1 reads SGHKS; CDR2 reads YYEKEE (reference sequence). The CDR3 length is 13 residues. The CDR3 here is CASSFLGENTQYF. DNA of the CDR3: TGTGCCAGCAGCTTCTTAGGAGAAAATACGCAGTATTTT.

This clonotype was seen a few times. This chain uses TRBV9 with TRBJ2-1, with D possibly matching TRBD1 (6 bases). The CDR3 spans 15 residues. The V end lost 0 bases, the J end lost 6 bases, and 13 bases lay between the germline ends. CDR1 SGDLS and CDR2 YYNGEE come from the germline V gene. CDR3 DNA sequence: TGTGCCAGCAGCGTAGATCCGGACAGCACCAATGAGCAGTTCTTC. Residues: CASSVDPDSTNEQFF.

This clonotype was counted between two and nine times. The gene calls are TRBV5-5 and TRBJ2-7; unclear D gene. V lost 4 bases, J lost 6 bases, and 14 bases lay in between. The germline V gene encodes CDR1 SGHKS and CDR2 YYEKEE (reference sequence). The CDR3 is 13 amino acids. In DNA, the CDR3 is TGTGCCAGCAGCCCTGTGTTAGGGTTCGAGCAGTACGTC. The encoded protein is CASSPVLGFEQYV.

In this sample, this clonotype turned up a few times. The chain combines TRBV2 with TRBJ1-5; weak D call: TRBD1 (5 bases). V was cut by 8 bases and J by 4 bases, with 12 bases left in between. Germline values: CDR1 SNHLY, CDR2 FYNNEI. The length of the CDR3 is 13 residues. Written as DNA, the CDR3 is TGTGCCAGCGGGGGGGAAGGGAATCAGCCCCAGCATTTT. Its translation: CASGGEGNQPQHF.

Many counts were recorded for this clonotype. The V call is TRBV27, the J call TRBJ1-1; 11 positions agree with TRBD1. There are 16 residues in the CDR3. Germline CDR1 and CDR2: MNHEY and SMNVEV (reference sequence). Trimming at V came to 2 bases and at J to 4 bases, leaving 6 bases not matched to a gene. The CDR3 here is CASSLKAGTGGTEAFF. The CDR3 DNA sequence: TGTGCCAGCAGTTTAAAGGCCGGGACAGGGGGCACTGAAGCTTTCTTT.

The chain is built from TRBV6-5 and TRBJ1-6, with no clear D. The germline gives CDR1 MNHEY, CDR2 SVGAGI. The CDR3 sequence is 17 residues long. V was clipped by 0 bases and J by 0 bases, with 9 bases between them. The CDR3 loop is CASSYSFGSSYNSPLHF. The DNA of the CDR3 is TGTGCCAGCAGTTACTCATTTGGGAGCTCCTATAATTCACCCCTCCACTTT.

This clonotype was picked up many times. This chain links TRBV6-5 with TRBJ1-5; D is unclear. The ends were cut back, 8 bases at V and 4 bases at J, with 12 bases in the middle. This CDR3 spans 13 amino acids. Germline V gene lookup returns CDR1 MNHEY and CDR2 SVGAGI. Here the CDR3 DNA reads TGTGCCAGCCGTCTAGAAGGAAATCAGCCCCAGCATTTT. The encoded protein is CASRLEGNQPQHF.

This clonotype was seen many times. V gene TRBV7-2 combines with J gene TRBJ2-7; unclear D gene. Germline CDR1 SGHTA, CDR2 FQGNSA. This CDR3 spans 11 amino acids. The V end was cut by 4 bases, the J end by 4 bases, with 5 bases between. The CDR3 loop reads CASSWAYEQYF. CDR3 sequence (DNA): TGTGCCAGCAGCTGGGCTTACGAGCAGTACTTC.

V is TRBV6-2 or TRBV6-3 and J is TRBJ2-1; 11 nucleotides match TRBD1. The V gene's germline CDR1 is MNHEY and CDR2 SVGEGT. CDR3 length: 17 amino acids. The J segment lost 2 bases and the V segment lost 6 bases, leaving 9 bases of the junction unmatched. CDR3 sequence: CASSPGDRGYAYNEQFF. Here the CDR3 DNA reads TGTGCCAGCAGCCCGGGGGACAGGGGGTATGCCTACAATGAGCAGTTCTTC.

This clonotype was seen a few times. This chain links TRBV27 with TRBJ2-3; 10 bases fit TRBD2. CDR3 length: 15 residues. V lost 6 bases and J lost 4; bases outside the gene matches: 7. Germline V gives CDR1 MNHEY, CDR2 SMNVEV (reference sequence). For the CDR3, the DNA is TGTGCCAGCAGAGGACTAGCGGACCATCCAGATACGCAGTATTTT. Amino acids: CASRGLADHPDTQYF.

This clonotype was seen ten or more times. CDR3 nucleotide sequence: TGTGCCAGCAGTGAGGGGAACACTGAAGCTTTCTTT. This translates into CASSEGNTEAFF. V is TRBV2 and J is TRBJ1-1; the D is unclear. CDR3 length: 12 amino acids. Germline CDR1 is SNHLY and CDR2 is FYNNEI. V was trimmed by 3 bases and J by 1 base, leaving 3 bases between them. The entire variable domain, with the rest obtained from reference TRBV2 and TRBJ1-1, is as follows: EPEVTQTPSHQVTQMGQEVILRCVPISNHLYFYWYRQILGQKVEFLVSFYNNEISEKSEIFDDQFSVERPDGSNFTLKIRSTKLEDSAMYFCASSEGNTEAFFGQGTRLTVV.

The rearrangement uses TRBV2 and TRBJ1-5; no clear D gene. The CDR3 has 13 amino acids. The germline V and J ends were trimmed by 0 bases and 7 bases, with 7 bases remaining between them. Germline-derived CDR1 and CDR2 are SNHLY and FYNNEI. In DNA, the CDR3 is TGTGCCAGCAGTGAAGCGCCCGAGCAGCCCCAGCATTTT. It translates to CASSEAPEQPQHF.

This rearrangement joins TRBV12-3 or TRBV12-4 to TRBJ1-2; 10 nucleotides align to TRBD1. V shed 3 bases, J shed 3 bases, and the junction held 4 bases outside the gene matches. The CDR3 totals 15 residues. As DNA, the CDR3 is TGTGCCAGCAGTTTTCGACAGGGGGCCCACTATGGCTACACCTTC. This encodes CASSFRQGAHYGYTF.

For the CDR3, the DNA is TGTGCCAGCATGGAGGACTCTGGGGCCAACGTCCTGACTTTC. Protein: CASMEDSGANVLTF. The gene calls are TRBV2 and TRBJ2-6; D might be TRBD2 (5 bases). Trimming removed 7 bases from V and 0 bases from J, with 7 bases in between. The germline V gene has CDR1 SNHLY and CDR2 FYNNEI. CDR3 length equals 14 residues.